Here is one TCR beta chain with its context. The data are from a study of tumour-infiltrating T cells in Burkitt lymphoma. Turning to the study itself: Repertoire clonality predicted overall and progression-free survival.

The V gene's germline CDR1 is MNHEY and CDR2 SMNVEV (reference sequence). This CDR3 has 14 amino acids. The ends were cut back, 7 bases at V and 5 bases at J, with 17 bases in the middle. The assay was immunoSEQ multiplex PCR, and TCRdb's table has in-frame clones only and misses some. This table has about 4,400 clones, around 80% appearing once. The chain is built from TRBV27 and TRBJ1-1, with unresolved D. Sequenced: tumor tissue. The receptor was isolated from a human donor with diffuse large B-cell lymphoma. Some clones in this sample may be carry-over from other donors' samples. The CDR3 DNA is TGTGCCAGCATCCCCTCTAAGGGTCGGACTGAAGCTTTCTTT. It specifies CASIPSKGRTEAFF.